The source of this T cell receptor beta chain is a study of blood T cell repertoires in COVID-19. V was cut by 0 bases and J by 4 bases, with 16 bases left in between. Germline-derived CDR1 and CDR2 are LGHNA and YNFKEQ. The CDR3 has 17 amino acids. This table comes from immunoSEQ multiplex PCR, and its TCRdb copy is limited to in-frame clones, with some not included. The sample carries some 510,000 clones, around 89% recorded once. The V gene is TRBV4-2, the J gene TRBJ1-5; D remains ambiguous. This TCR was recovered from a woman between 35 and 50 years old who had recovered from COVID-19. Sequencing used PBMCs or T cells enriched from blood (not recorded which). The CDR3 is CASSQDTFEEGNQPQHF. Here the CDR3 DNA reads TGTGCCAGCAGCCAAGATACCTTCGAGGAGGGAAATCAGCCCCAGCATTTT.